The 21 T cell receptor beta chains in this list originate from one sample, sequenced in a study of cytomegalovirus exposure and HLA in healthy donors. Researchers ran the PCR with 60 Vbeta and 13 Jbeta primers. Profiled with immunoSEQ multiplex PCR; TCRdb holds only in-frame clones, not every one. Of 250,000 to 350,000 clones listed, 86% are singletons. Sample: PBMCs. Receptors were obtained from a man aged 35-49 years in good health and CMV-seropositive.

This chain connects TRBV28 to TRBJ1-2, with 8 bases fitting TRBD1. J was trimmed by 0 bases and V by 1 base; bases with no gene match: 1. The CDR3 is 15 amino acids. Germline V gene data show CDR1 as MDHEN and CDR2 as SYDVKM. CDR3 amino acids: CASSLFRGPNYGYTF. CDR3 coding DNA: TGTGCCAGCAGTTTATTCAGGGGGCCTAACTATGGCTACACCTTC.

V usage is TRBV19 and J usage is TRBJ2-5; TRBD2 aligns across 11 bases. After removal of 1 base from V and 5 bases from J, the junction contained 9 bases not matched to a gene. The germline V gene encodes CDR1 LNHDA and CDR2 SQIVND (reference sequence). The length of the CDR3 is 17 residues. The CDR3 nucleotides are TGTGCCAGTAGTATAGGGGCTAGCGGGAGGTTCGGCGAGACCCAGTACTTC. As protein: CASSIGASGRFGETQYF.

This chain uses TRBV7-2 with TRBJ2-2, with 11 bases lining up with TRBD2. V dropped 3 bases and J dropped 5; count of bases not matched to a gene: 8. The CDR3 contains 17 residues. Germline V gene sequence: CDR1 SGHTA, CDR2 FQGNSA. The CDR3 sequence: CASSLWLAGGLTGELFF. CDR3 bases: TGTGCCAGCAGCTTGTGGTTAGCGGGAGGGCTTACCGGGGAGCTGTTTTTT.

This chain links TRBV10-3 with TRBJ1-5; 7 bases are shared with TRBD1. CDR3 length: 17 amino acids. Germline CDR1 ENHRY, CDR2 SYGVKD. The V gene end was trimmed by 2 bases and the J gene end by 7 bases; junction bases not matched to a gene: 14. CDR3 coding DNA: TGTGCCATCAGTGAGCGACCGAGACAGGGACCTAACCAGCCCCAGCATTTT. It specifies CAISERPRQGPNQPQHF.

The V and J genes are TRBV28 and TRBJ1-2, with D possibly being TRBD1 (6 bases). Trimming removed 6 bases from V and 3 bases from J, with 17 bases in between. The germline V gene has CDR1 MDHEN and CDR2 SYDVKM. This CDR3 region has 15 residues. The DNA for the CDR3 is TGTGCCAGCAGCCTCGGTCCAGCAGGGGACTATGGCTACACCTTC. This sequence encodes CASSLGPAGDYGYTF.

This clone was counted once. The chain joins TRBV14 to TRBJ2-3, with 9 bases identical to TRBD2. CDR3 length: 15 amino acids. Germline assignment: CDR1 SGHDN and CDR2 FVKESK. V trimming: 4 bases; J trimming: 8 bases; junction bases outside the gene matches: 10. The CDR3 sequence is CASSLDIAGDLTQYF. CDR3 coding DNA: TGTGCCAGCAGCCTCGACATAGCGGGAGATCTTACGCAGTATTTT.

The chain combines TRBV10-3 with TRBJ1-1; weak D call: TRBD1 (6 bases). The CDR3 consists of 15 residues. CDR1 and CDR2 (germline): ENHRY, SYGVKD. The V end lost 0 bases, the J end lost 6 bases, and 14 bases lay between the germline ends. This CDR3 reads CAISESLGEGAEAFF. DNA for the CDR3: TGTGCCATCAGTGAGTCTTTGGGGGAGGGGGCTGAAGCTTTCTTT.

The rearrangement links TRBV29-1 to TRBJ1-5; TRBD1 aligns across 8 bases. CDR3 length: 14 residues. V dropped 4 bases and J dropped 2; count of bases not matched to a gene: 4. From germline, CDR1 is SQVTM and CDR2 ANQGSEA. The CDR3 bases are TGCAGCGTTGTGGACAGGGAACGCAATCAGCCCCAGCATTTT. Protein product: CSVVDRERNQPQHF.

The chain has TRBV10-3 and TRBJ1-4, with 8 bases that match TRBD1. CDR1 and CDR2 (germline): ENHRY, SYGVKD. The CDR3 loop spans 14 amino acids. V shed 0 bases and J 6 bases; nucleotides not matched to a gene: 0. CDR3 amino acids: CAISESTGDEKLFF. The CDR3 nucleotides are TGTGCCATCAGTGAGTCGACAGGGGATGAAAAACTGTTTTTT.

The chain is built from TRBV4-3 and TRBJ1-5, with TRBD1 as a possible D gene (5 bases). Trimming stripped 0 bases from V and 7 bases from J, with 7 bases between. Germline V CDR1 and CDR2: LGHNA, YSLEER. The CDR3 consists of 13 residues. Here the CDR3 reads CASSQEGGQPQHF. The CDR3, as DNA: TGCGCCAGCAGCCAAGAGGGGGGGCAGCCCCAGCATTTT.

The chain is built from TRBV7-6 and TRBJ2-3, with 15 positions matching TRBD2. Looked up from germline, CDR1 is SGHVS and CDR2 is FNYEAQ. This CDR3 contains 20 residues. Unmatched junction bases numbered 13, after V lost 2 bases and J lost 4 bases. CDR3 loop: CASSLPTGLAGGRRADTQYF. The CDR3 nucleotides are TGTGCCAGCAGCTTACCCACAGGACTAGCGGGAGGGAGGCGGGCAGATACGCAGTATTTT.

This clone appeared once. This chain connects TRBV19 to TRBJ2-1; D is undetermined. There are 12 residues in the CDR3. CDR1 LNHDA and CDR2 SQIVND come from the germline V gene (reference sequence). V was clipped by 9 bases and J by 9 bases, with 15 bases between them. The CDR3: CASRLRIGEQFF. CDR3 nucleotide sequence: TGTGCCAGCAGACTTCGGATCGGTGAGCAGTTCTTC. Looking up the rest from reference TRBV19 and TRBJ2-1 gives the full variable domain: DGGITQSPKYLFRKEGQNVTLSCEQNLNHDAMYWYRQDPGQGLRLIYYSQIVNDFQKGDIAEGYSVSREKKESFPLTVTSAQKNPTAFYLCASRLRIGEQFFGPGTRLTVL.

The chain has TRBV25-1 and TRBJ2-7; 10 bases agree with TRBD1. Per the germline V gene, CDR1 is MGHDK and CDR2 is SYGVNS. Trimming removed 8 bases from V and 1 base from J; junction bases left unmatched: 5. CDR3 size: 14 residues. The CDR3 reads CASGVGQGSYEQYF. CDR3 sequence (DNA): TGTGCCAGCGGGGTGGGACAGGGGTCCTACGAGCAGTACTTC.

The V gene is TRBV5-1, the J gene TRBJ2-1; TRBD2 matches at 8 bases. CDR1 is SGHRS and CDR2 is YFSETQ in the germline V gene. V was pared by 5 bases and J by 7 bases, with 8 bases of the junction left unmatched. The CDR3 sequence is 14 residues long. CDR3 DNA: TGCGCCAGCAGGCCGACTAGCGAGGCGAATGAGCAGTTCTTC. Protein product: CASRPTSEANEQFF.

The rearrangement uses TRBV28 and TRBJ1-4, with TRBD1 matching over 9 bases. CDR3 length equals 20 residues. Germline assignment: CDR1 MDHEN and CDR2 SYDVKM. The ends lost 2 bases at V and 1 base at J; junction bases unmatched: 14. The DNA for the CDR3 is TGTGCCAGCAGTTTAAGCCCGGGGGGACAGGGACGGCTAACTAATGAAAAACTGTTTTTT. This gives the protein CASSLSPGGQGRLTNEKLFF.

The rearrangement joins TRBV5-4 to TRBJ2-5; TRBD1 matches at 8 bases. J gave up 5 bases and V 5 bases, and 5 bases lay outside the gene matches. The CDR3 spans 13 residues. Germline CDR1 reads SGHNT; CDR2 reads YYREEE (reference sequence). CDR3: CASSQDRAETQYF. The CDR3 DNA follows: TGTGCCAGCAGTCAGGACAGGGCCGAGACCCAGTACTTC. Filled out from reference TRBV5-4 and TRBJ2-5, the complete variable domain reads ETGVTQSPTHLIKTRGQQVTLRCSSQSGHNTVSWYQQALGQGPQFIFQYYREEENGRGNFPPRFSGLQFPNYSSELNVNALELDDSALYLCASSQDRAETQYFGPGTRLLVL.

The J gene is TRBJ2-7, the V gene TRBV27, with a possible D match to TRBD1 (5 bases). Germline V CDR1 and CDR2: MNHEY, SMNVEV (reference sequence). V was shortened by 3 bases and J by 3 bases, with 12 bases between the two germline ends. There are 14 residues in the CDR3. The CDR3 DNA sequence: TGTGCCAGCAGTTTCGCAGGGCCTCACTACGAGCAGTACTTC. Its translation is CASSFAGPHYEQYF.

This clone has a handful of counts. The rearrangement links TRBV7-8 to TRBJ2-2, with TRBD1 as a possible D gene (6 bases). The CDR3 is 14 residues long. Germline V gene data show CDR1 as SGHVS and CDR2 as FQNEAQ. V lost 2 bases to trimming and J lost 6 bases, with 10 bases between them. The CDR3 nucleotides are TGTGCCAGCAGCTTAACACAGGGTCCCGGGGAGCTGTTTTTT. Protein: CASSLTQGPGELFF.

This sequence joins TRBV6-5 and TRBJ1-2, with no clear D. This CDR3 is built from 14 residues. V lost 0 bases to trimming and J lost 4 bases, with 9 bases between them. Germline CDR1 reads MNHEY; CDR2 reads SVGAGI. DNA of the CDR3: TGTGCCAGCAGTTACTCATCCGGGAGCTATGGCTACACCTTC. It translates to CASSYSSGSYGYTF.

This sequence joins TRBV9 and TRBJ2-7; D is perhaps TRBD1 (6 bases). This CDR3 is built from 14 residues. With 4 bases removed from V and 1 base from J, the gap between germline ends came to 12 bases. Germline V lookup: CDR1 SGDLS, CDR2 YYNGEE. The CDR3 loop reads CASSPGASSYEQYF. CDR3 coding DNA: TGTGCCAGCAGCCCAGGGGCCTCGTCCTACGAGCAGTACTTC. Drawing the rest from reference TRBV9 and TRBJ2-7, the complete variable domain is DSGVTQTPKHLITATGQRVTLRCSPRSGDLSVYWYQQSLDQGLQFLIQYYNGEERAKGNILERFSAQQFPDLHSELNLSSLELGDSALYFCASSPGASSYEQYFGPGTRLTVT.

This chain links TRBV7-6 with TRBJ2-1; 12 bases agree with TRBD1. V lost 4 bases to trimming and J lost 9 bases; unmatched junction nucleotides: 7. Germline values: CDR1 SGHVS, CDR2 FNYEAQ. The CDR3 runs 15 residues. CDR3 protein: CASSSRDRGQFEQFF. The CDR3, as DNA: TGTGCCAGCAGCTCCCGGGACAGGGGGCAGTTTGAGCAGTTCTTC. Full variable domain (missing parts from reference TRBV7-6 and TRBJ2-1): GAGVSQSPRYKVTKRGQDVALRCDPISGHVSLYWYRQALGQGPEFLTYFNYEAQQDKSGLPNDRFSAERPEGSISTLTIQRTEQRDSAMYRCASSSRDRGQFEQFFGPGTRLTVL.